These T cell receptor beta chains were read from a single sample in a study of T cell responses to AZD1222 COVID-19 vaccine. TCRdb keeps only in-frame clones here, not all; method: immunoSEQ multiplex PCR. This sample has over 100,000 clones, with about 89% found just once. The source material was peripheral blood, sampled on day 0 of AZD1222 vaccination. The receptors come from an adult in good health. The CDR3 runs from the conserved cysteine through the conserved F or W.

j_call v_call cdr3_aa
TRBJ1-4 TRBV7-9 CASSPPADSNEKLFF
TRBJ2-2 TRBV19 CASSKSGPTNTGELFF
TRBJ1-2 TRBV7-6 CASSLEQVGGYTF
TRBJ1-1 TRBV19 CASSSLPGSEAFF
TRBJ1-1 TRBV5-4 CASSFKDGEAFF
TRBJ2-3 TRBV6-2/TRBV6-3 CASSYSRGGSTDTQYF
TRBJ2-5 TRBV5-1 CASSFAETSGTQYF
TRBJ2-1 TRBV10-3 CAISGGGSGNEQFF
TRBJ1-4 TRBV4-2 CASSQIQHNDEKLFF
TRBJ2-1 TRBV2 CASTIQGTSGGTKQFF
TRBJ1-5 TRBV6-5 CASSRSGNQPQHF
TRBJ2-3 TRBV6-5 CASSWGTGPSDTQYF
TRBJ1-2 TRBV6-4 CASSETGNYGYTF
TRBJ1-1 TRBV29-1 CSVVRGTANTEAFF
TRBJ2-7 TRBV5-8 CASSFRLEEQYF
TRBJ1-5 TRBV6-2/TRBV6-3 CASSPRQHQPQHF
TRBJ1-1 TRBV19 CASSIVAENTEAFF
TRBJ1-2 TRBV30 CAWSGFTLTGDQGYTF
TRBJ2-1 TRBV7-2 CASSLVAGWSYNEQFF
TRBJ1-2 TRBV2 CASSVYYGYTF
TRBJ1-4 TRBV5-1 CASSLGPAEKLFF
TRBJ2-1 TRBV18 CASSPGGGSYNEQFF